The rows below give T cell receptor beta chains drawn from one sample of a study of CD8 T cells in Susac syndrome. TCRdb fed the immunoSEQ multiplex PCR reads into MiXCR, producing one record per CDR3 protein. Counted here are around 170,000 distinct CDR3 sequences, roughly 92% occurring once; the ten biggest clones make up 0.12%. Sequencing was performed on CD4+ T cells from PBMCs. These receptors were collected from a human donor with Susac syndrome. The CDR3 runs from the conserved cysteine through the conserved F or W. Fields, in order: V gene, clone size, J gene, CDR3 protein. Only some rows state a clone size, as once, few, many or a class for expanded clones.

TRBV11-2	.	TRBJ1-1	CASSFRDTEAFF
TRBV29-1	.	TRBJ1-2	CSVGTDDGYTF
TRBV24-1	.	TRBJ2-7	CATNKRTGETYEQYF
TRBV18	.	TRBJ2-7	CASSPQGQGFAYEQYF
TRBV30	.	TRBJ1-4	CAWSHLDKAEKLFF
TRBV20-1	.	TRBJ2-3	CSAREQSTDTQYF
TRBV27	once	TRBJ1-5	CASSLWGMSNQPQHF
TRBV5-1	.	TRBJ2-5	CASRQGAQETQYF
TRBV30	once	TRBJ1-1	CAWRMEDTEAFF
TRBV12-3/TRBV12-4	.	TRBJ2-1	CASSHVHNEQFF
TRBV20-1	.	TRBJ2-5	CSVTSLAGKVETQYF
TRBV6-5	.	TRBJ1-1	CASSYAGAMNTEAFF
TRBV20-1	.	TRBJ1-5	CSANGGPRGDQPQHF
TRBV29-1	.	TRBJ1-1	CSVSGPMNTEAFF
TRBV30	.	TRBJ2-3	CAHAQGGGGADTQYF
TRBV6-5	.	TRBJ1-1	CASSYSKRGRTEAFF
TRBV30	.	TRBJ1-1	CAWSVRKAMNTEAFF
TRBV5-1	once	TRBJ2-5	CASSDLRETQYF
TRBV5-4	.	TRBJ2-1	CASSSFGQASYNEQFF
TRBV2	.	TRBJ2-7	CASSGRGLEQYF
TRBV29-1	.	TRBJ2-3	CSVDQGMDTQYF
TRBV5-6	.	TRBJ1-2	CASSLGGPPIGYTF
TRBV9	.	TRBJ1-6	CASSVGQGPQGPLHF
TRBV20-1	once	TRBJ2-3	CSGAMDRITQYF
TRBV20-1	.	TRBJ2-1	CSARRAPEQFF
TRBV25-1	.	TRBJ1-4	CASSMQGRGTTNEKLFF
TRBV5-1	.	TRBJ2-1	CASSLALSNEQFF
TRBV20-1	.	TRBJ1-1	CSVVGQPSSEAFF